The 5 T cell receptor beta chains below were found in one sample sequenced in a study of read filtering for tumor transcriptome and immune sequencing (dated by TCRdb to 2018 to 2020). Sequencing instrument: Illumina HiSeq 4000. Starting from 400 ng RNA, TCR libraries were constructed with the Immunoverse kit using molecular barcoded adaptors that cover the alpha/delta and beta/gamma chains. Starting from the raw public reads, TCRdb applied fastp trimming at Q25, assembled clones with MiXCR and retained in-frame beta chains. Rows with one shared CDR3 protein collapse into an entry with the most common genes and DNA. This sample comprises tens of thousands of distinct CDR3 sequences, 20% to 25% of them detected only once. The ten top clones hold roughly a sixth of the sample. The sample comprised a population of CD138-negative cells sorted from bone marrow. Explained via the paper, the cell subset or site label denotes: bone marrow mononuclear cells depleted of CD138+ plasma/myeloma cells by negative magnetic selection. The source is a donor at least 40 years old with multiple myeloma.

This clonotype was detected ten times or more. The rearrangement uses TRBV2 and TRBJ2-5, with TRBD2 matching over 10 bases. Germline CDR1 reads SNHLY; CDR2 reads FYNNEI. V lost 6 bases and J lost 2; bases outside the gene matches: 6. The CDR3 length is 15 residues. The CDR3 DNA reads as TGTGCCAGCAGGGCTAGGACTAGCGGACAAGAGACCCAGTACTTC. It yields the protein CASRARTSGQETQYF.

This chain joins TRBV29-1 and TRBJ2-1; perhaps D is TRBD1 or TRBD2 (6 bases each). Trimming removed 7 bases at V and 2 bases at J, with 12 bases between. Germline V CDR1 and CDR2: SQVTM, ANQGSEA. This CDR3 region has 13 residues. This chain's CDR3 is CSGRGAAYNEQFF. The CDR3 nucleotides are TGCAGCGGGAGGGGGGCGGCCTACAATGAGCAGTTCTTC.

At least ten counts were recorded for this clonotype. The chain couples TRBV29-1 to TRBJ2-5, with TRBD2 matching over 11 bases. The CDR3 spans 14 residues. Germline V gives CDR1 SQVTM, CDR2 ANQGSEA. Trimming removed 4 bases from V and 5 bases from J; junction bases left unmatched: 6. The CDR3 DNA reads TGCAGCGTTGTTACTAGCGGGAGTCCGGAGACCCAGTACTTC. It yields the protein CSVVTSGSPETQYF. The variable domain in full, completed from reference TRBV29-1 and TRBJ2-5, reads SAVISQKPSRDICQRGTSLTIQCQVDSQVTMMFWYRQQPGQSLTLIATANQGSEATYESGFVIDKFPISRPNLTFSTLTVSNMSPEDSSIYLCSVVTSGSPETQYFGPGTRLLVL.

The V gene is TRBV20-1, the J gene TRBJ1-1, with a tentative D call TRBD1 (5 bases). Per the germline V gene, CDR1 is DFQATT and CDR2 is SNEGSKA (reference sequence). The CDR3 spans 14 residues. V lost 5 bases, J lost 7 bases, and 20 bases lay in between. CDR3 in amino acids: CSAGLEPGRIEAFF. The CDR3 nucleotides are TGCAGTGCTGGGCTCGAGCCAGGGCGCATTGAAGCTTTCTTT.

This clonotype occurred a few times. CDR3 residues: CASSYAGDQETQYF. CDR3 in DNA: TGTGCCAGCAGTTACGCAGGCGACCAAGAGACCCAGTACTTC. The V gene is TRBV6-2 or TRBV6-3, the J gene TRBJ2-5; D gene ambiguous. Germline V gene lookup returns CDR1 MNHEY and CDR2 SVGEGT. The CDR3 covers 14 residues. V was pared by 2 bases and J by 0 bases, with 7 bases between.